What follows are 23 T cell receptor beta chains derived from one specimen sequenced in a study of blood T cell repertoires in COVID-19. Generated by immunoSEQ multiplex PCR, the TCRdb table keeps only in-frame clones and is missing some. The sample carries 89,000 or so clones, 90% to 95% recorded once. The sample taken for sequencing was peripheral blood. Receptor source: a human donor with active COVID-19. The donor label of this sample is uncertain.

The rearrangement joins TRBV28 to TRBJ1-5, with a tentative D call TRBD1 (5 bases). The CDR3 is 13 amino acids. Trimming left V 6 bases short and J 3 bases short, with 9 bases between. Germline V gene sequence: CDR1 MDHEN, CDR2 SYDVKM. CDR3 nucleotides: TGTGCCAGCAGGGGGCAGGTCAATCAGCCCCAGCATTTT. Protein: CASRGQVNQPQHF.

The chain has TRBV9 and TRBJ2-3; TRBD2 matches 11 bases. V gave up 0 bases and J gave up 3 bases; unmatched junction bases: 9. Germline CDR1 and CDR2: SGDLS and YYNGEE. The CDR3 runs to 18 residues. The CDR3: CASSVGRLAGLTTDTQYF. The CDR3 DNA reads TGTGCCAGCAGCGTAGGAAGACTAGCGGGATTGACTACAGATACGCAGTATTTT.

The V call is TRBV9, the J call TRBJ2-5, with a possible D match to TRBD2 (5 bases). V lost 4 bases to trimming and J lost 3 bases, with 10 bases between them. The CDR3 is 13 amino acids. Germline-derived CDR1 and CDR2 are SGDLS and YYNGEE. Here the CDR3 DNA reads TGTGCCAGCAGCTCTCGTAGCGAAGAGACCCAGTACTTC. Translating gives CASSSRSEETQYF. Filled out from reference TRBV9 and TRBJ2-5, the complete variable domain reads DSGVTQTPKHLITATGQRVTLRCSPRSGDLSVYWYQQSLDQGLQFLIQYYNGEERAKGNILERFSAQQFPDLHSELNLSSLELGDSALYFCASSSRSEETQYFGPGTRLLVL.

The V call is TRBV4-3, the J call TRBJ2-7, with D possibly being TRBD1 (6 bases). V was clipped by 5 bases and J by 0 bases, with 11 bases between them. Germline assignment: CDR1 LGHNA and CDR2 YSLEER. This CDR3 has 14 residues. CDR3 sequence reads: CASSSTGSSYEQYF. CDR3 sequence (DNA): TGCGCCAGCAGCTCGACAGGTAGCTCCTACGAGCAGTACTTC.

V is TRBV28 and J is TRBJ2-7; TRBD1 matches 10 bases. Germline loops: CDR1 MDHEN, CDR2 SYDVKM. The CDR3 contains 14 residues. J lost 5 bases, V lost 7 bases, and 8 bases had no gene match. The CDR3 DNA is TGTGCCAGCAAGTCGCCCGGGACAGGGGACGAGCAGTACTTC. Protein product: CASKSPGTGDEQYF.

The J gene is TRBJ2-7, the V gene TRBV5-1; a weak D match, TRBD1 (5 bases). Germline V gene data show CDR1 as SGHRS and CDR2 as YFSETQ. Trimming removed 0 bases at V and 3 bases at J, with 13 bases between. The CDR3 extends over 15 amino acids. CDR3 sequence: CASSLDPGLHYEQYF. The CDR3 DNA reads as TGCGCCAGCAGCTTGGATCCAGGGCTCCACTACGAGCAGTACTTC.

V and J are TRBV7-2 and TRBJ2-7, with D possibly TRBD1 on 5 matching bases. The V gene's germline CDR1 is SGHTA and CDR2 FQGNSA. The V gene lost 6 bases and the J gene lost 3 bases, with 12 bases spanning the gap. This CDR3 has 13 residues. The CDR3 sequence: CASSVGVGYEQYF. In nucleotides, the CDR3 is TGTGCCAGCAGTGTAGGGGTAGGCTACGAGCAGTACTTC.

As to this clone: The same CDR3 arises from other DNA sequences in this sample as well. The rearrangement joins TRBV5-4 to TRBJ1-2, with D unresolved. Germline assignment: CDR1 SGHNT and CDR2 YYREEE (reference sequence). The length of the CDR3 is 13 residues. V was pared by 4 bases and J by 5 bases, with 12 bases between. The CDR3 DNA reads as TGTGCCAGCAGCCCGGGTACCGCGTATGGCTACACCTTC. This encodes CASSPGTAYGYTF.

This clone has a single count. The chain couples TRBV7-2 to TRBJ2-5, with 10 nucleotides matching TRBD2. The CDR3 is made up of 14 amino acids. Germline CDR1 SGHTA, CDR2 FQGNSA. V was pared by 6 bases and J by 4 bases, with 5 bases of the junction left unmatched. The CDR3 DNA is TGTGCCAGCAGAAGCGGGGGGGCATCAGAGACCCAGTACTTC. Amino acids: CASRSGGASETQYF.

This chain connects TRBV2 to TRBJ2-6, with TRBD1 matching over 7 bases. The CDR3 is 16 residues long. Looked up from germline, CDR1 is SNHLY and CDR2 is FYNNEI. J lost 2 bases, V lost 6 bases, and 7 bases had no gene match. The CDR3 here is CASSADQGAGANVLTF. In DNA form, the CDR3 reads TGTGCCAGCAGCGCTGACCAGGGGGCTGGGGCCAACGTCCTGACTTTC.

The rearrangement joins TRBV21-1 to TRBJ1-6; TRBD1, the table's D call, was not compared with the DNA. TRBV21-1 is listed as a pseudogene. The CDR3 runs 17 residues. Here the CDR3 reads CASSPRVQEIYNSPLHF. The CDR3 DNA sequence: TGTGCCAGCAGCCCCAGAGTACAGGAGATATATAATTCACCCCTCCACTTT.

The chain is built from TRBV5-1 and TRBJ2-1; 9 nucleotides align to TRBD1. This CDR3 spans 15 amino acids. V shed 3 bases and J 5 bases; nucleotides not matched to a gene: 6. Germline CDR1 and CDR2: SGHRS and YFSETQ. The CDR3 DNA sequence: TGCGCCAGCAGCTCAACCGGGACAGGGCACAATGAGCAGTTCTTC. Translating it yields CASSSTGTGHNEQFF. Combining the CDR3 with reference TRBV5-1 and TRBJ2-1 gives the whole variable domain KAGVTQTPRYLIKTRGQQVTLSCSPISGHRSVSWYQQTPGQGLQFLFEYFSETQRNKGNFPGRFSGRQFSNSRSEMNVSTLELGDSALYLCASSSTGTGHNEQFFGPGTRLTVL.

The rearrangement uses TRBV2 and TRBJ1-4; 7 nucleotides align to TRBD1. With 5 bases clipped from V and 7 bases from J, the junction kept 13 bases outside the gene matches. Germline CDR1 reads SNHLY; CDR2 reads FYNNEI. CDR3 length equals 16 residues. The CDR3 reads CASSRTADRAVEKLFF. DNA of the CDR3: TGTGCCAGCAGTCGCACGGCCGACAGGGCGGTTGAAAAACTGTTTTTT.

The chain couples TRBV6-5 to TRBJ1-4, with TRBD1 identical over 7 bases. The CDR3 runs 16 residues. After removal of 2 bases from V and 5 bases from J, the junction contained 8 bases not matched to a gene. Germline-derived CDR1 and CDR2 are MNHEY and SVGAGI. In DNA form, the CDR3 reads TGTGCCAGCAGTTACCGGGGGCCGACAGGGAATGAAAAACTGTTTTTT. Protein sequence: CASSYRGPTGNEKLFF.

V is TRBV6-5 and J is TRBJ1-4; 7 bases fit TRBD1. The CDR3 covers 15 residues. The V gene's germline CDR1 is MNHEY and CDR2 SVGAGI. With 5 bases clipped from V and 8 bases from J, the junction kept 11 bases outside the gene matches. The CDR3 nucleotides are TGTGCCAGCAGTACCCAAACAGGGGTGGGCGAAAAACTGTTTTTT. It codes for CASSTQTGVGEKLFF.

V gene TRBV5-1 combines with J gene TRBJ2-6; 11 bases fit TRBD1. Germline V lookup: CDR1 SGHRS, CDR2 YFSETQ. Unmatched junction bases numbered 4, after V lost 4 bases and J lost 1 base. This CDR3 has 17 residues. CDR3 in amino acids: CASSDGQGASGANVLTF. The CDR3 nucleotides are TGCGCCAGCAGCGACGGACAGGGGGCTTCTGGGGCCAACGTCCTGACTTTC.

This clone was seen a single time. The chain links TRBV28 to TRBJ2-1; weak D call: TRBD2 (6 bases). The germline gives CDR1 MDHEN, CDR2 SYDVKM. The CDR3 sequence is 17 residues long. Trimming shortened V by 3 bases and J by 2 bases, and 17 bases separated the two germline ends. The CDR3 nucleotides are TGTGCCAGCAGTTTGCCCCCCCGGCGGGACCCCTACAATGAGCAGTTCTTC. Protein: CASSLPPRRDPYNEQFF. Full variable domain (rest looked up from reference TRBV28 and TRBJ2-1): DVKVTQSSRYLVKRTGEKVFLECVQDMDHENMFWYRQDPGLGLRLIYFSYDVKMKEKGDIPEGYSVSREKKERFSLILESASTNQTSMYLCASSLPPRRDPYNEQFFGPGTRLTVL.

V is TRBV27 and J is TRBJ1-2; 10 nucleotides agree with TRBD1. The V gene end was trimmed by 6 bases and the J gene end by 0 bases; junction bases not matched to a gene: 19. Germline V gives CDR1 MNHEY, CDR2 SMNVEV (reference sequence). The CDR3 length is 20 residues. The CDR3 loop is CASSQGSGQGRVVPNYGYTF. DNA of the CDR3: TGTGCCAGCAGCCAAGGATCGGGACAGGGGCGTGTAGTCCCTAACTATGGCTACACCTTC.

The chain couples TRBV9 to TRBJ2-5; possible D gene TRBD1, 6 bases. V was clipped by 4 bases and J by 0 bases, with 13 bases between them. The CDR3 is 15 residues long. Germline V CDR1 and CDR2: SGDLS, YYNGEE. The CDR3 DNA is TGTGCCAGCAGCCAAGGAAGGACAGACCAAGAGACCCAGTACTTC. Translated, it gives CASSQGRTDQETQYF.

This chain links TRBV13 with TRBJ2-7, with TRBD2 identical over 8 bases. The CDR3 runs 15 residues. CDR1 and CDR2 from the germline V gene are PRHDT and FYEKMQ (reference sequence). V gave up 7 bases and J gave up 3 bases; unmatched junction bases: 11. CDR3 in amino acids: CASTTHGGALYEQYF. CDR3 in DNA: TGTGCCAGCACGACACACGGGGGGGCACTCTACGAGCAGTACTTC.

V usage is TRBV27 and J usage is TRBJ2-7; 16 bases are shared with TRBD2. Germline lookup yields CDR1 MNHEY and CDR2 SMNVEV (reference sequence). After removal of 5 bases from V and 6 bases from J, the junction contained 7 bases not matched to a gene. The CDR3 has 16 residues. The CDR3 is CASSPGTSGGAREQYF. The CDR3 DNA reads TGTGCCAGCAGTCCCGGGACTAGCGGGGGGGCCCGCGAGCAGTACTTC.

V usage is TRBV3-1 (or the pseudogene TRBV3-2) and J usage is TRBJ2-2, with D unclear. Germline-derived CDR1 and CDR2 are LGHDT and YNNKEL (reference sequence). V was clipped by 1 base and J by 4 bases, with 7 bases between them. The CDR3 sequence is 14 residues long. The CDR3 loop reads CASSQGYGTGELFF. CDR3 bases: TGTGCCAGCAGCCAAGGGTACGGCACCGGGGAGCTGTTTTTT.

The chain joins TRBV18 to TRBJ2-4; 8 bases line up with TRBD2. CDR1 and CDR2 from the germline V gene are KGHSH and LQKENI. The length of the CDR3 is 14 residues. After removal of 5 bases from V and 5 bases from J, the junction contained 5 bases not matched to a gene. This chain's CDR3 is CASSRGLGQNIQYF. CDR3 in DNA: TGTGCCAGCTCAAGGGGACTAGGGCAAAACATTCAGTACTTC. Filled out from reference TRBV18 and TRBJ2-4, the complete variable domain reads NAGVMQNPRHLVRRRGQEARLRCSPMKGHSHVYWYRQLPEEGLKFMVYLQKENIIDESGMPKERFSAEFPKEGPSILRIQQVVRGDSAAYFCASSRGLGQNIQYFGAGTRLSVL.